Listed below are T cell receptor beta chains from one sample, sequenced in a study of blood T cell repertoires in COVID-19. The repertoire was sequenced with immunoSEQ multiplex PCR; TCRdb's copy has only in-frame clones and lacks some. The data show about 69,000 clones, roughly 80% seen once. The sample was peripheral blood. These receptors were taken from a man aged 55 to 70 with acute or convalescent COVID-19. The CDR3 runs from the conserved cysteine through the conserved F or W. The order of the fields is CDR3 protein, CDR3 DNA, clone size, D gene, J gene, V gene. D genes are given only for firm matches. Rows give clone size only sometimes, using once, few, many, or a class for an expanded clone.

cdr3_aa: CASSNGPYTGLFF
cdr3_nt: TGTGCCAGCAGTAACGGGCCTTACACAGGGCTGTTTTTT
clone_size: NA
d_call: NA
j_call: TRBJ1-4
v_call: TRBV6-2/TRBV6-3

cdr3_aa: CASSQRDSSYEQYF
cdr3_nt: TGTGCCAGCAGCCAGAGGGACAGCTCCTACGAGCAGTACTTC
clone_size: NA
d_call: TRBD1
j_call: TRBJ2-7
v_call: TRBV4-2

cdr3_aa: CASSEAGQGFGNEQFF
cdr3_nt: TGTGCCAGCAGTGAAGCCGGACAGGGCTTCGGCAATGAGCAGTTCTTC
clone_size: few
d_call: TRBD1
j_call: TRBJ2-1
v_call: TRBV6-1

cdr3_aa: CASSIVGRANYGYTF
cdr3_nt: TGTGCCAGTAGTATAGTGGGCAGGGCCAACTATGGCTACACCTTC
clone_size: few
d_call: NA
j_call: TRBJ1-2
v_call: TRBV19

cdr3_aa: CASSEGQSNQPQHF
cdr3_nt: TGTGCCAGCAGCGAGGGACAAAGCAATCAGCCCCAGCATTTT
clone_size: once
d_call: NA
j_call: TRBJ1-5
v_call: TRBV5-6

cdr3_aa: CASSQDETTYEQYF
cdr3_nt: TGTGCCAGCAGCCAAGATGAGACTACCTACGAGCAGTACTTC
clone_size: NA
d_call: NA
j_call: TRBJ2-7
v_call: TRBV4-2

cdr3_aa: CASSQQGTNTEAFF
cdr3_nt: TGCGCCAGCAGCCAACAGGGGACGAACACTGAAGCTTTCTTT
clone_size: NA
d_call: NA
j_call: TRBJ1-1
v_call: TRBV4-1

cdr3_aa: CATSEAGLINEQFF
cdr3_nt: TGTGCCACCAGTGAGGCAGGGTTGATCAATGAGCAGTTCTTC
clone_size: NA
d_call: NA
j_call: TRBJ2-1
v_call: TRBV24-1

cdr3_aa: CATSRTSGYDSYEQYF
cdr3_nt: TGTGCCACCAGCAGAACATCAGGGTACGACTCCTACGAGCAGTACTTC
clone_size: once
d_call: NA
j_call: TRBJ2-7
v_call: TRBV15

cdr3_aa: CASSSMGGTAEQYF
cdr3_nt: TGTGCCAGCAGCTCGATGGGGGGAACGGCCGAGCAGTACTTC
clone_size: NA
d_call: NA
j_call: TRBJ2-7
v_call: TRBV7-2

cdr3_aa: CASSLGTGVYGYTF
cdr3_nt: TGCGCCAGCAGCTTGGGCACAGGGGTGTATGGCTACACCTTC
clone_size: NA
d_call: TRBD1
j_call: TRBJ1-2
v_call: TRBV5-1

cdr3_aa: CATTLTRGSNIQYF
cdr3_nt: TGTGCCACCACCCTCACACGGGGATCGAACATTCAGTACTTC
clone_size: NA
d_call: NA
j_call: TRBJ2-4
v_call: TRBV15

cdr3_aa: CASSWTGTNYGYTF
cdr3_nt: TGTGCCAGCAGCTGGACGGGGACTAACTATGGCTACACCTTC
clone_size: NA
d_call: NA
j_call: TRBJ1-2
v_call: TRBV5-6

cdr3_aa: CATSRGTTNTGELFF
cdr3_nt: TGTGCCACCAGCAGAGGGACAACGAACACCGGGGAGCTGTTTTTT
clone_size: NA
d_call: NA
j_call: TRBJ2-2
v_call: TRBV15

cdr3_aa: CASSPASGGGTQYF
cdr3_nt: TGTGCCAGCAGCCCTGCTAGTGGGGGGGGGACCCAGTACTTC
clone_size: NA
d_call: TRBD2
j_call: TRBJ2-5
v_call: TRBV5-6

cdr3_aa: CAINGGEGNYGYTF
cdr3_nt: TGTGCCATCAACGGCGGGGAGGGCAACTATGGCTACACCTTC
clone_size: NA
d_call: NA
j_call: TRBJ1-2
v_call: TRBV10-3

cdr3_aa: CASSPRAAGNTIYF
cdr3_nt: TGTGCCAGCAGCCCCAGGGCGGCTGGAAACACCATATATTTT
clone_size: NA
d_call: NA
j_call: TRBJ1-3
v_call: TRBV2

cdr3_aa: CATSETGTNYGYTF
cdr3_nt: TGTGCCACCAGTGAGACGGGGACTAACTATGGCTACACCTTC
clone_size: NA
d_call: NA
j_call: TRBJ1-2
v_call: TRBV24-1

cdr3_aa: CASSLTLTSGEYF
cdr3_nt: TGTGCCAGCAGCCTTACCCTGACTAGCGGGGAGTACTTC
clone_size: NA
d_call: TRBD2
j_call: TRBJ2-7
v_call: TRBV3-1/TRBV3-2

cdr3_aa: CASKSGQGGYSNQPQHF
cdr3_nt: TGTGCCAGTAAATCAGGACAGGGGGGTTATAGCAATCAGCCCCAGCATTTT
clone_size: once
d_call: TRBD1
j_call: TRBJ1-5
v_call: TRBV19

cdr3_aa: CASSVEGDEQFF
cdr3_nt: TGTGCCAGCAGCGTAGAGGGGGACGAGCAGTTCTTC
clone_size: NA
d_call: NA
j_call: TRBJ2-1
v_call: TRBV9

cdr3_aa: CASSFRDRAFTTNEKLFF
cdr3_nt: TGTGCCAGCAGCTTTCGGGACAGAGCCTTTACCACTAATGAAAAACTGTTTTTT
clone_size: once
d_call: TRBD1
j_call: TRBJ1-4
v_call: TRBV7-9

cdr3_aa: CSATGTGHEKLFF
cdr3_nt: TGCAGCGCCACCGGGACAGGACATGAAAAACTGTTTTTT
clone_size: NA
d_call: TRBD1
j_call: TRBJ1-4
v_call: TRBV29-1

cdr3_aa: CASSSNRGSTGELFF
cdr3_nt: TGTGCCAGCAGCTCAAACAGGGGAAGCACCGGGGAGCTGTTTTTT
clone_size: once
d_call: TRBD1
j_call: TRBJ2-2
v_call: TRBV7-2

cdr3_aa: CASSQIAGGEYNEQFF
cdr3_nt: TGCGCCAGCAGCCAAATCGCGGGGGGGGAGTACAATGAGCAGTTCTTC
clone_size: NA
d_call: TRBD2
j_call: TRBJ2-1
v_call: TRBV4-1

cdr3_aa: CASSQDLSGGKETQYF
cdr3_nt: TGTGCCAGCAGCCAAGATCTTAGCGGGGGGAAAGAGACCCAGTACTTC
clone_size: NA
d_call: TRBD2
j_call: TRBJ2-5
v_call: TRBV4-2

cdr3_aa: CASSLAGQYEQYF
cdr3_nt: TGTGCCAGCAGTTTAGCGGGGCAGTACGAGCAGTACTTC
clone_size: NA
d_call: NA
j_call: TRBJ2-7
v_call: TRBV12-3/TRBV12-4

cdr3_aa: CASSGQGAINEQFF
cdr3_nt: TGTGCCAGCAGCGGACAGGGGGCTATCAATGAGCAGTTCTTC
clone_size: NA
d_call: TRBD1
j_call: TRBJ2-1
v_call: TRBV6-2/TRBV6-3

cdr3_aa: CASSLDLSTGELFF
cdr3_nt: TGTGCCAGCAGCTTAGATCTCTCCACCGGGGAGCTGTTTTTT
clone_size: NA
d_call: NA
j_call: TRBJ2-2
v_call: TRBV11-2

cdr3_aa: CASSQDRGRQPQHF
cdr3_nt: TGCGCCAGCAGCCAAGACAGGGGGCGTCAGCCCCAGCATTTT
clone_size: NA
d_call: TRBD1
j_call: TRBJ1-5
v_call: TRBV4-3

cdr3_aa: CASSPRSAEAFF
cdr3_nt: TGTGCCAGCAGCCCCCGGAGTGCTGAAGCTTTCTTT
clone_size: NA
d_call: NA
j_call: TRBJ1-1
v_call: TRBV5-8

cdr3_aa: CASSPRTGSGYTQYF
cdr3_nt: TGTGCCAGTAGCCCGAGGACAGGGTCCGGCTATACGCAGTATTTT
clone_size: once
d_call: TRBD1
j_call: TRBJ2-3
v_call: TRBV19

cdr3_aa: CASSDPRGGRGDGYTF
cdr3_nt: TGTGCCAGCAGCGACCCAAGGGGGGGGCGCGGAGATGGCTACACCTTC
clone_size: NA
d_call: NA
j_call: TRBJ1-2
v_call: TRBV7-2

cdr3_aa: CASSLTGQRETQYF
cdr3_nt: TGTGCCAGCAGCTTAACGGGACAGAGGGAGACCCAGTACTTC
clone_size: NA
d_call: TRBD1
j_call: TRBJ2-5
v_call: TRBV11-2

cdr3_aa: CASSLSGGQPYEQYF
cdr3_nt: TGTGCCAGCAGCTTAAGTGGGGGACAGCCCTACGAGCAGTACTTC
clone_size: NA
d_call: TRBD1
j_call: TRBJ2-7
v_call: TRBV7-3

cdr3_aa: CASSLGGGAGDTQYF
cdr3_nt: TGTGCCAGCAGCTTAGGCGGGGGGGCAGGAGATACGCAGTATTTT
clone_size: NA
d_call: TRBD2
j_call: TRBJ2-3
v_call: TRBV7-9

cdr3_aa: CASSFDRVGTEAFF
cdr3_nt: TGCGCCAGCAGCTTCGACAGGGTGGGGACTGAAGCTTTCTTT
clone_size: NA
d_call: TRBD1
j_call: TRBJ1-1
v_call: TRBV5-1

cdr3_aa: CASSQVAGNYGYTF
cdr3_nt: TGCGCCAGCAGCCAAGTAGCCGGGAACTATGGCTACACCTTC
clone_size: NA
d_call: NA
j_call: TRBJ1-2
v_call: TRBV4-1

cdr3_aa: CASSVQGAWGNQPQHF
cdr3_nt: TGCGCCAGCAGCGTACAGGGGGCGTGGGGCAATCAGCCCCAGCATTTT
clone_size: NA
d_call: TRBD1
j_call: TRBJ1-5
v_call: TRBV5-1

cdr3_aa: CASSQTGQGDTEAFF
cdr3_nt: TGTGCCAGCAGCCAAACGGGACAGGGGGACACTGAAGCTTTCTTT
clone_size: NA
d_call: TRBD1
j_call: TRBJ1-1
v_call: TRBV4-2

cdr3_aa: CASSLRDRGSSYNSPLHF
cdr3_nt: TGTGCCAGCAGTTTAAGGGACAGGGGGAGCTCCTATAATTCACCCCTCCACTTT
clone_size: NA
d_call: TRBD1
j_call: TRBJ1-6
v_call: TRBV27

cdr3_aa: CASNRGGLTDTQYF
cdr3_nt: TGTGCCTCAAATAGGGGGGGCCTCACAGATACGCAGTATTTT
clone_size: NA
d_call: NA
j_call: TRBJ2-3
v_call: TRBV30

cdr3_aa: CASTSGRTNTGELFF
cdr3_nt: TGTGCCAGTACTAGCGGGCGAACGAACACCGGGGAGCTGTTTTTT
clone_size: NA
d_call: TRBD2
j_call: TRBJ2-2
v_call: TRBV19

cdr3_aa: CASSFARDRVQETQYF
cdr3_nt: TGTGCCAGCAGCTTTGCAAGAGACAGGGTACAAGAGACCCAGTACTTC
clone_size: NA
d_call: NA
j_call: TRBJ2-5
v_call: TRBV12-1

cdr3_aa: CASSGPLALGGNEQFF
cdr3_nt: TGTGCCAGCAGCGGCCCTCTCGCGTTGGGCGGGAATGAGCAGTTCTTC
clone_size: NA
d_call: NA
j_call: TRBJ2-1
v_call: TRBV9

cdr3_aa: CASSTRGQSEAFF
cdr3_nt: TGTGCCAGCAGCACACGAGGACAGTCTGAAGCTTTCTTT
clone_size: once
d_call: NA
j_call: TRBJ1-1
v_call: TRBV9

cdr3_aa: CASSSEPQGGDSPLHF
cdr3_nt: TGCGCCAGCAGCTCCGAACCACAGGGTGGGGATTCACCCCTCCACTTT
clone_size: NA
d_call: NA
j_call: TRBJ1-6
v_call: TRBV5-1

cdr3_aa: CASSPPGTSIYEQYF
cdr3_nt: TGTGCCAGCAGCCCCCCCGGGACTAGCATTTACGAGCAGTACTTC
clone_size: NA
d_call: TRBD2
j_call: TRBJ2-7
v_call: TRBV7-2

cdr3_aa: CASSLDPSRGRGGYTF
cdr3_nt: TGTGCCAGCAGCTTAGATCCATCCAGGGGAAGAGGTGGCTACACCTTC
clone_size: few
d_call: NA
j_call: TRBJ1-2
v_call: TRBV7-2

cdr3_aa: CASSIQGTYNEQFF
cdr3_nt: TGTGCCAGCAGCATACAGGGGACATACAATGAGCAGTTCTTC
clone_size: NA
d_call: TRBD1
j_call: TRBJ2-1
v_call: TRBV27

cdr3_aa: CASSWGRDTGYTF
cdr3_nt: TGCGCCAGCAGCTGGGGCCGGGACACTGGCTACACCTTC
clone_size: NA
d_call: NA
j_call: TRBJ1-2
v_call: TRBV5-1